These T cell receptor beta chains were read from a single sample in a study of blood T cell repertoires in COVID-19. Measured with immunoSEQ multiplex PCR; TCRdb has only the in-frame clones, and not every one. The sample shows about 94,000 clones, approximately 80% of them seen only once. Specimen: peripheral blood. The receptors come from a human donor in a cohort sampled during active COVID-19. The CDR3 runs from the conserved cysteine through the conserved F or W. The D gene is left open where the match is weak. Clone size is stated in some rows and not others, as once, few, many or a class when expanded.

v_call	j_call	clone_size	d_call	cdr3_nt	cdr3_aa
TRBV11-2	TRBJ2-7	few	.	TGTGCCAGCAGCTTCGCGGTAGGCGAGCAGTACTTC	CASSFAVGEQYF
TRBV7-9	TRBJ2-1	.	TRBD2	TGTGCCAGCAGCAATAGCGGGAGGGACGAGCAGTTCTTC	CASSNSGRDEQFF
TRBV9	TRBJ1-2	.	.	TGTGCCAGCAGCACCCTTACTGGCGACTTCCTCAGGGATGGCTACACCTTC	CASSTLTGDFLRDGYTF
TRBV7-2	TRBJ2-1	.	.	TGTGCCAGCAGCTTTTCCACGGGCTACAATGAGCAGTTCTTC	CASSFSTGYNEQFF
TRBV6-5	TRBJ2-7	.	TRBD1	TGTGCCACCTCACCGGACAGGGGACGGTCCTACGAGCAGTACTTC	CATSPDRGRSYEQYF
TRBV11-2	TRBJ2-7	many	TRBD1	TGTGCCAGCAGCGCCCAGACAGGGGGTCGTAGTGAGCAGTACTTC	CASSAQTGGRSEQYF
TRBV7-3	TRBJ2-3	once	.	TGTGCCAGCAGCCAATTAGGGGCAAGCACAGATACGCAGTATTTT	CASSQLGASTDTQYF
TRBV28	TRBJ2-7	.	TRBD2	TGTGCCAGCAGTTTCGTTAGCGGGAGTTACGAGCAGTACTTC	CASSFVSGSYEQYF
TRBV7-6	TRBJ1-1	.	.	TGTGCCAGCAGCCAACAGGCCGGGACTGAAGCTTTCTTT	CASSQQAGTEAFF
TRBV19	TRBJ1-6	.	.	TGTGCCAGTGGACAAAAGGGCCAGGGAGGCTCACCCCTCCACTTT	CASGQKGQGGSPLHF
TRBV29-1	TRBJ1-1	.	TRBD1	TGCAGCGTGGCCACAGGGGGAGTGAACACTGAAGCTTTCTTT	CSVATGGVNTEAFF
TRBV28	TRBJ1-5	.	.	TGTGCCAGCAGTTCACCCCAGGGTAACCAGCCCCAGCATTTT	CASSSPQGNQPQHF